The 6 T cell receptor beta chains below all came from one sample that was sequenced in a study of cytomegalovirus exposure and HLA in healthy donors. PCR involved 60 Vbeta and 13 Jbeta primers. Clones were read by immunoSEQ multiplex PCR, and TCRdb kept only the in-frame ones, dropping some. The sample shows 200,000 or so clones, and 0.65% to 0.75% sits with its ten largest clones. The sequenced sample consisted of PBMCs. The source is a boy between 10 and 17 years old in good health and CMV-seronegative.

The chain carries TRBV5-6 and TRBJ2-1; perhaps TRBD1 as D (5 bases). The ends were cut back, 4 bases at V and 10 bases at J, with 15 bases in the middle. This CDR3 has 13 residues. Germline assignment: CDR1 SGHDT and CDR2 YYEEEE. The CDR3 nucleotides read TGTGCCAGCAGCCGTAATCCCTACAGGGAGCAGTTCTTC. Translation gives CASSRNPYREQFF.

The CDR3 DNA is TGTGCCAGCAGACCAGGACTAGCGGCTAGCACAGATACGCAGTATTTT. It encodes CASRPGLAASTDTQYF. The chain carries TRBV2 and TRBJ2-3; TRBD2 agrees at 10 bases. CDR1 and CDR2 from the germline V gene are SNHLY and FYNNEI. The length of the CDR3 is 16 residues. V was clipped by 6 bases and J by 0 bases; unmatched bases: 6.

The chain has TRBV7-8 and TRBJ1-2; TRBD1 aligns across 8 bases. Germline assignment: CDR1 SGHVS and CDR2 FQNEAQ. V was clipped by 0 bases and J by 1 base; unmatched bases: 10. The CDR3 totals 18 residues. The CDR3 protein is CASSLARTGGENNYGYTF. The CDR3 DNA follows: TGTGCCAGCAGCTTAGCGCGCACAGGGGGGGAGAATAACTATGGCTACACCTTC.

This chain uses TRBV9 with TRBJ2-3, with 12 bases fitting TRBD2. Germline CDR1 reads SGDLS; CDR2 reads YYNGEE. V was pared by 3 bases and J by 2 bases, with 4 bases of the junction left unmatched. The CDR3 sequence is 16 residues long. In DNA, the CDR3 is TGTGCCAGCAGCGCTGGGACTAGCGGGTACACAGATACGCAGTATTTT. Its protein is CASSAGTSGYTDTQYF.

The rearrangement uses TRBV12-5 and TRBJ1-5; D call uncertain. The germline V gene has CDR1 LGHNT and CDR2 FRNRAP. The length of the CDR3 is 12 residues. V lost 4 bases and J lost 6, with 7 bases in between. CDR3 protein: CASGSEVQPQHF. The CDR3 coding sequence is TGTGCTAGTGGTTCCGAGGTTCAGCCCCAGCATTTT.

The V call is TRBV4-3, the J call TRBJ2-2; 9 nucleotides match TRBD1. Trimming at V came to 4 bases and at J to 6 bases, leaving 9 bases not matched to a gene. The CDR3 contains 16 residues. Germline loops: CDR1 LGHNA, CDR2 YSLEER. CDR3 DNA: TGCGCCAGCAGCCCCAACTACAGGGGGCTGGCCGGGGAGCTGTTTTTT. Its translation is CASSPNYRGLAGELFF.